The following is a T cell receptor beta chain sequence with its context. Its antigen is unknown. Survey-level resolution applied to immunoSEQ assay v3.0. Profiled with immunoSEQ multiplex PCR; TCRdb holds only in-frame clones, not every one. The sample includes fewer than 25,000 clones, approximately 81% of them seen just once. This entry belongs to a study of long-term antiretroviral therapy in people with HIV. Across the study: It was about a decade after the earliest samples that the 2015 immediate-ART recommendation appeared. Study-wide points: Clones expanded before ART dominated the repertoire at all time points.

V lost 2 bases and J 2 bases, leaving 11 bases between the germline ends. The CDR3 covers 15 residues. Germline V gene lookup returns CDR1 SGHTA and CDR2 FQGNSA. This clonotype was sampled from a woman between 50 and 59 years old with HIV. The gene calls are TRBV7-2 and TRBJ2-3; tentatively, D is TRBD2 (5 bases). Sequencing was performed on unsorted PBMCs, taken 1.9 years after starting antiretroviral therapy. The CDR3 nucleotides read TGTGCCAGCAGCTTACAGAGCGGAACCACAGATACGCAGTATTTT. It is translated as CASSLQSGTTDTQYF.